This TCR beta chain was sequenced during a study of T cells after yellow fever vaccination (dated by TCRdb to about 2019). Regarding the research as a whole: The SMART-Seq v4 Ultra Low Input RNA kit was used to prepare libraries from fractions with low cell numbers. Blood samples were taken at several timepoints before and after primary and secondary immunization, and bulk PBMC replicates and cell subsets were isolated. Two healthy male donors made up the cohort, one aged 18 to 30 years and the other aged 30 to 40 years. Bulk TCR alpha and beta repertoires were sequenced longitudinally to track T-cell clones before and after primary and booster YFV17D yellow fever vaccination.

The treatment or condition label for this specimen denotes: live attenuated yellow fever vaccine strain. PBMCs were isolated from peripheral blood using a standard Ficoll-Paque protocol. Dynabeads CD4 and CD8 positive selection kits were used to isolate CD4 and CD8 T-cell fractions. TriZol was used to extract RNA from bulk PBMCs, from CD4 and CD8 fractions, and from dextramer-positive and dextramer-negative fractions. Sequenced using an Illumina NovaSeq 6000. TCR cDNA was made using 5'RACE template switching, a step that added a universal primer site and unique molecular identifiers. Priming of cDNA synthesis was performed from both the TCR alpha and TCR beta constant segments. Libraries were amplified in two PCR steps, with sample barcodes and sequencing adapters added in the second step. Sequencing of libraries was performed on Illumina HiSeq 2500 (2x100 bp) or NovaSeq (2x150 bp). The study's own analysis went as follows. Demultiplexing of reads and collapsing into UMI consensus sequences were performed with MIGEC, and V(D)J alignment was carried out with MiXCR. Vaccine-responding clonotypes were defined with edgeR using replicate PBMC samples, requiring FDR below 0.01 and a log2 fold change above 5 up to day 15. Bulk clonotypes were assigned CD4 or CD8 identity according to which sequenced CD4 or CD8 repertoire held them at higher abundance. TCRdb passed the public sequencing reads through fastp at Q25 and MiXCR, retaining productive beta sequences. Identical CDR3 proteins give one entry, which carries the most common genes and DNA. In this record, the V and J calls reflect TCRdb's handling and not the investigators' own analysis. This sample gives 280,000 or so distinct CDR3 sequences in total; 8.7% of them show up just once. In total, the top ten clones hold about 3.5% of the sample.

This clonotype was observed a few times. Its cognate antigen has yet to be identified. Base qualities are missing; no much larger clone stands one base away. Relative to germline, V is missing 2 bases and J is missing 0 bases, with 2 bases of the junction outside any gene match. Sequences MNHEY (CDR1) and SVGAGI (CDR2) are obtained from the germline V gene. The CDR3 numbers 15 residues from cysteine through phenylalanine. Only the CDR3 portion is preserved as DNA: 45 bases, with reading frame beginning at the first base. The paper's findings and limits, for the study overall: After the booster, most of the clones that had expanded following primary vaccination were detected again (roughly 96% of CD4 and 88% of CD8), which suggests that memory was broadly maintained. Computational filtering was required because FACS-sorted repertoires could contain abundant contaminating clonotypes from the bulk population. A small share of clonotypes occurred in both CD4 and CD8 compartments, likely arising from convergent recombination. Compared with the primary T-cell response, the secondary T-cell response was faster but weaker, reaching its peak on day 5 rather than on day 15. Because the study included only a couple of donors, the extent to which the findings can be generalized is limited.

The V gene is TRBV6-5 and the J gene is TRBJ2-3; TRBD1 matches 7 bases in the middle. This clonotype originated in a man aged 18 to 29 who received the YFV17D yellow fever vaccine. The source was CD4+ T cells sorted from PBMCs, collected 5 days after the yellow fever booster vaccination. CDR3 region: CASSYRDSSTDTQYF. The DNA sequence reads TGTGCCAGCAGTTACCGGGACAGCAGCACAGATACGCAGTATTTT.